The entry below gives a single TCR beta chain sequence along with its context. These data come from a study of T cell changes during pregnancy in multiple sclerosis. Germline-derived CDR1 and CDR2 are ENHRY and SYGVKD. This CDR3 region has 11 residues. V dropped 7 bases and J dropped 7 bases, with 10 bases sitting between them. TCRdb keeps only in-frame clones here, not all; method: immunoSEQ multiplex PCR. The sample has more than 80,000 clones, 75% to 95% seen once. The clonotype was recovered from a female donor with multiple sclerosis, enrolled in a pregnancy study. Sample: peripheral blood, taken before pregnancy. This rearrangement joins TRBV10-3 to TRBJ1-1; no clear D. The CDR3 region has the DNA TGTGCCATCACTCAGGCAGGTGAAGCTTTCTTT. This translates into CAITQAGEAFF.